This T cell receptor beta chain was sequenced for a study of liver allograft versus peripheral blood T cells. The overall study: Recipients' peripheral blood supplied the T cell receptor repertoires against which those in transplanted livers were compared.

V was trimmed by 1 base and J by 8 bases, leaving 20 bases between them. The CDR3 has 15 residues. Germline assignment: CDR1 GTSNPN and CDR2 SVGIG (reference sequence). This clonotype came up a few times. Its antigen is currently unknown. TCRdb recomputed calls from the reads with MiXCR, one row per CDR3 protein. The data show some 7,700 distinct CDR3 sequences, with 15% to 20% seen just once and 1.5% to 2% held by the top ten. Study-wide results and caveats: Intragraft liver T cell receptor repertoires reportedly differed from peripheral blood repertoires.

This TCR derives from a human patient who had a liver transplant. Certain T cells may be donor cells from the graft. The chain combines TRBV30 with TRBJ1-2, with D hard to call. CDR3 coding DNA: TGTGCCTGGAGTGCCGACCTACCCGGCACCGGGGGCTACACCTTC. Translation gives CAWSADLPGTGGYTF.